The entry that follows covers one T cell receptor beta chain sequence. This clonotype was counted many times. It has no known antigen specificity. No much larger clonotype is one base removed from it; base qualities were not supplied. The entry originates in a study of regulatory T cells in long-lasting Graves disease (dated by TCRdb to the early 2020s). Background on the whole study: Persistent Graves' disease was defined as antithyroid drug treatment for over 5 years with persistently positive TSH receptor autoantibodies. Patients with persistent Graves' disease were compared with patients with newly diagnosed Graves' disease using TCR sequencing and RNA sequencing of peripheral blood. The study was conducted in China and was registered as a clinical trial. A total of some 35 samples underwent TCR sequencing: some 13 from persistent and about 20 from newly diagnosed Graves' disease patients. On average, persistent Graves' disease patients in the clinical cohort had been on antithyroid drugs for approximately ten years.

Libraries were constructed by multiplex PCR. The sequencer listed for this sample is Illumina HiSeq 4000. CDR3 regions were amplified by Arm-PCR with iRepertoire HTBI primers to construct TCR beta libraries. Before sequencing, the PCR products went through gel purification. The original methods were these. A total of 62 TRBV and some 15 TRBJ segments were identified across samples and were used for gene usage analysis of CDR3 amino acid clonotypes. COPE and FqMerger were used to merge filtered high-quality paired reads into contigs. Contigs were aligned with BLAST to IMGT TRBV, TRBD and TRBJ reference genes, and CDR3 was defined per IMGT. Highly expanded clones were defined as clonotypes with a frequency above 0.1%. Shannon entropy was used to measure repertoire diversity, and the Gini coefficient was used to measure V-J evenness. Public clonotypes were defined as clonotypes shared by more than one individual. TCRdb reprocessed the public reads (quality trimming at Q25 with fastp, clone calling with MiXCR) and kept in-frame beta chains. When rows share a CDR3 protein, they turn into one entry using the most common DNA and genes. For this entry, the V and J calls and clone size follow TCRdb and not the study's own pipeline. The sample table holds hundreds of thousands of distinct CDR3 sequences, of which around 20% were seen once. Together, the top ten hold 13% to 15% of the sample.

The meaning of the sample's time point label: persistent/refractory GD, antithyroid drugs over 5 years with positive TRAb. For both TCR sequencing and RNA sequencing, RNA was extracted from PBMCs using TRIzol. The diagnosis of Graves' disease followed American Thyroid Association guidelines. Recruitment of patients was carried out at an endocrinology department in Xi'an, China. From each patient, about 8.9 milliliters of peripheral blood was collected into an EDTA anticoagulant tube. Ficoll Paque Plus density gradient separation was used to isolate PBMCs, and no additional T cell sorting was done. An Agilent 2100 Bioanalyzer and agarose gel were used to check RNA quality, while a NanoDrop 2000 measured RNA concentration. From a lookup of the germline V gene, CDR1 and CDR2 are SNHLY and FYNNEI. V loses 5 bases of germline sequence and J loses 0 bases, and the interval between the two ends is 7 bases. Including the terminal cysteine and phenylalanine, the CDR3 comprises 14 residues. Only the CDR3 part of the read is kept: 42 bases, read in frame from the first base.

The investigation overall reported the following: Compared with newly diagnosed patients, patients with persistent Graves' disease had lower TCR Shannon entropy and fewer highly expanded clones, which suggests clonal expansion. TRBV28, TRBJ1-2 and TRBJ2-5 were preferentially used in persistent disease, while TRBV20-1 and TRBJ2-1 were favored in newly diagnosed disease. The study examined only peripheral blood because the primary lesion, thyroid tissue, could not be accessed. The authors acknowledged the small sample size as a limitation that may reduce accuracy. Persistent patients shared more public clonotypes among themselves (approximately 2,500) than newly diagnosed patients did (more than 850). Sequencing and analysis were restricted to the TCR beta chain.

The sequence came from a female donor with Graves disease. The chain links TRBV2 with TRBJ1-4; the D segment could be TRBD1, given 5 matching bases. Sequenced here: peripheral blood mononuclear cells (PBMCs), sampled when the disease was refractory, from a patient treated with antithyroid drugs. The DNA sequence reads TGTGCCAGCAGTAGACAGACAACTAATGAAAAACTGTTTTTT. It encodes CASSRQTTNEKLFF.